This TCR beta chain was recorded in a study of control samples from healthy donors and cancer patients. Trimming stripped 6 bases from V and 6 bases from J, with 11 bases between. The CDR3 runs 12 residues. Assay used: immunoSEQ multiplex PCR; TCRdb lists only in-frame clones, some missing. The sample yields 90,000 to 100,000 clones, approximately 82% seen once. V and J are TRBV12-3 or TRBV12-4 and TRBJ1-2; D call uncertain. The source is a man in his fifties or sixties in good health. The sample consisted of blood. CDR3 bases: TGTGCCAGCAGATCAATCCATGATGGCTACACCTTC. This gives the protein CASRSIHDGYTF.